These 27 T cell receptor beta chains originate from one sample sequenced in a study of blood T cell repertoires in COVID-19. Produced via immunoSEQ multiplex PCR; TCRdb's table is partial and in-frame only. The table includes about 88,000 clones, more than 75% detected once. Specimen: peripheral blood. These receptors all come from a woman between 65 and 79 years old with acute or convalescent COVID-19.

This clone was counted a few times. The chain combines TRBV28 with TRBJ1-3; 7 nucleotides agree with TRBD1. Germline CDR1 and CDR2: MDHEN and SYDVKM. V shed 7 bases and J 0 bases; nucleotides not matched to a gene: 12. This CDR3 is built from 17 residues. CDR3 nucleotides: TGTGCCAGCACCCAGGTGACAGGGTCAATCTCTGGAAACACCATATATTTT. It translates to CASTQVTGSISGNTIYF. Full variable domain (rest looked up from reference TRBV28 and TRBJ1-3): DVKVTQSSRYLVKRTGEKVFLECVQDMDHENMFWYRQDPGLGLRLIYFSYDVKMKEKGDIPEGYSVSREKKERFSLILESASTNQTSMYLCASTQVTGSISGNTIYFGEGSWLTVV.

The chain has TRBV5-4 and TRBJ1-6, with TRBD1 matching 9 bases. The CDR3 runs to 17 residues. Germline V gene lookup returns CDR1 SGHNT and CDR2 YYREEE (reference sequence). The junction had 12 bases not matched to a gene; V was cut back by 4 bases and J by 7 bases. The CDR3 protein is CASSTPTGGQSNSPLHF. The CDR3 region has the DNA TGTGCCAGCAGCACACCGACAGGGGGACAGTCGAATTCACCCCTCCACTTT.

CDR3 loop: CASSLYRMSNQPQHF. The CDR3 DNA reads as TGTGCCAGCAGCTTGTACAGGATGAGCAATCAGCCCCAGCATTTT. The J gene is TRBJ1-5, the V gene TRBV5-8; D possibly corresponds to TRBD1 (5 bases). Germline V gene lookup returns CDR1 SGHTS and CDR2 YDEGEE. V was shortened by 1 base and J by 1 base, with 9 bases between the two germline ends. The CDR3 covers 15 residues.

The CDR3 spells CASSLRGRSGSGGANVLTF. The CDR3 nucleotides read TGTGCCAGCAGTTTGAGGGGGCGCAGCGGCTCGGGAGGGGCCAACGTCCTGACTTTC. J is TRBJ2-6 and V is TRBV27; 7 bases align to TRBD1. The germline V gene encodes CDR1 MNHEY and CDR2 SMNVEV (reference sequence). V lost 3 bases and J lost 4; bases outside the gene matches: 15. This CDR3 region has 19 residues.

The V and J genes are TRBV19 and TRBJ2-7; 8 bases are a match to TRBD1. V lost 6 bases, J lost 3 bases, and 4 bases stayed unmatched. CDR1 and CDR2 (germline): LNHDA, SQIVND (reference sequence). The CDR3 is 13 residues long. The CDR3 region is CASSTGTGYEQYV. CDR3 nucleotide sequence: TGTGCCAGTAGCACGGGGACAGGCTACGAGCAGTACGTC.

This chain joins TRBV5-1 and TRBJ2-1; D is possibly TRBD1 (6 bases). The CDR3 consists of 16 residues. Germline CDR1 and CDR2: SGHRS and YFSETQ. Between the trimmed V and J ends, which lost 3 bases and 0 bases, there was a span of 13 bases. CDR3 sequence reads: CASSWTVQSSYNEQFF. The CDR3, as DNA: TGCGCCAGCAGCTGGACAGTTCAGAGCTCCTACAATGAGCAGTTCTTC.

The V call is TRBV9, the J call TRBJ1-1; TRBD1 aligns across 9 bases. The CDR3 covers 18 residues. The ends lost 0 bases at V and 1 base at J; junction bases unmatched: 10. Germline assignment: CDR1 SGDLS and CDR2 YYNGEE. The CDR3 loop is CASSVGIQGARENTEAFF. The CDR3 nucleotides are TGTGCCAGCAGCGTAGGCATACAGGGGGCGCGGGAGAACACTGAAGCTTTCTTT.

The chain employs TRBV27 and TRBJ1-6, with D perhaps TRBD1 (6 bases). The CDR3 contains 17 residues. V lost 2 bases and J lost 0, with 11 bases in between. The V gene's germline CDR1 is MNHEY and CDR2 SMNVEV (reference sequence). The CDR3 spells CASSLGGGYSYNSPLHF. In DNA, the CDR3 is TGTGCCAGCAGTTTAGGTGGGGGCTACTCCTATAATTCACCCCTCCACTTT.

This chain joins TRBV6-5 and TRBJ2-1; 7 bases line up with TRBD1. J was trimmed by 5 bases and V by 10 bases; bases with no gene match: 5. The CDR3 has 12 amino acids. Germline V CDR1 and CDR2: MNHEY, SVGAGI. The CDR3 bases are TGTGCCACCTCGACAGGGAACAATGAGCAGTTCTTC. Translated: CATSTGNNEQFF.

The genes are TRBV25-1 and TRBJ1-2; tentatively, D is TRBD1 (5 bases). This CDR3 has 15 residues. Germline V lookup: CDR1 MGHDK, CDR2 SYGVNS. The V gene lost 5 bases and the J gene lost 1 base, with 14 bases spanning the gap. The CDR3 region is CASSSHLGGNYGYTF. CDR3 DNA: TGTGCCAGCAGTTCCCACTTGGGGGGTAACTATGGCTACACCTTC.

J is TRBJ1-1 and V is TRBV6-5; 7 bases fit TRBD1. The V and J ends lost 7 bases and 0 bases, in that order; junction bases with no gene match: 8. Germline assignment: CDR1 MNHEY and CDR2 SVGAGI. This CDR3 comprises 15 residues. The CDR3 sequence: CASTEQGPMNTEAFF. The CDR3 DNA reads as TGTGCCAGCACCGAACAGGGGCCAATGAACACTGAAGCTTTCTTT.

This clone was observed a single time. This sequence joins TRBV3-1 (or the pseudogene TRBV3-2) and TRBJ2-5; TRBD1 is a possible D gene (6 bases). Germline CDR1 LGHDT, CDR2 YNNKEL (reference sequence). This CDR3 spans 16 amino acids. The ends were cut back, 0 bases at V and 5 bases at J, with 16 bases in the middle. The CDR3 DNA reads as TGTGCCAGCAGCCAAGAGTTCCAGGGGACGGGCGAGACCCAGTACTTC. This codes for CASSQEFQGTGETQYF.

The rearrangement uses TRBV28 and TRBJ1-5; possible D gene TRBD1, 5 bases. V lost 5 bases and J 3 bases, leaving 11 bases between the germline ends. The CDR3 extends over 14 amino acids. CDR1 MDHEN and CDR2 SYDVKM come from the germline V gene. CDR3 sequence reads: CASSADRLNQPQHF. The CDR3 bases are TGTGCCAGCAGTGCTGACAGACTCAATCAGCCCCAGCATTTT.

The rearrangement uses TRBV3-1 (or the pseudogene TRBV3-2) and TRBJ2-7; no clear D gene. CDR1 and CDR2 from the germline V gene are LGHDT and YNNKEL (reference sequence). V dropped 4 bases and J dropped 2 bases, with 12 bases sitting between them. This CDR3 has 14 amino acids. CDR3 nucleotide sequence: TGTGCCAGCAGCCCTACGCTACTCCCCTACGAGCAGTACGTC. It codes for CASSPTLLPYEQYV.

This clone appeared a few times. The V call is TRBV29-1, the J call TRBJ1-2; 9 bases line up with TRBD1. CDR1 and CDR2 (germline): SQVTM, ANQGSEA. Trimming took 4 bases from V and 6 from J; bases not matched to a gene: 9. The CDR3 totals 14 residues. The CDR3 DNA reads TGCAGCGTTGGCCGACAGGGGGTGGCGGATGGCTACACCTTC. Protein sequence: CSVGRQGVADGYTF.

This clone was seen only once. The gene calls are TRBV14 and TRBJ2-3; D may be TRBD2 (6 bases). The CDR3 covers 15 residues. Trimming removed 4 bases from V and 1 base from J, with 12 bases in between. CDR1 is SGHDN, CDR2 FVKESK, per germline. The CDR3 loop reads CASSPGGLGTDTQYF. The CDR3 DNA reads as TGTGCCAGCAGCCCCGGGGGACTTGGCACAGATACGCAGTATTTT.

The chain carries TRBV28 and TRBJ2-3; maybe TRBD1 (6 bases). Between the trimmed V and J ends, which lost 5 bases and 4 bases, there was a span of 22 bases. In germline, CDR1 is MDHEN, CDR2 SYDVKM. The CDR3 consists of 17 residues. CDR3: CASSHHRERLRADTQYF. As DNA, the CDR3 is TGTGCCAGCAGTCACCACAGGGAAAGGCTTAGGGCAGATACGCAGTATTTT.

The J gene is TRBJ1-1, the V gene TRBV30; D unclear. Germline CDR1 GTSNPN, CDR2 SVGIG (reference sequence). The CDR3 loop spans 11 amino acids. The V and J ends lost 3 bases and 3 bases respectively, with 5 bases between them. The CDR3 nucleotides are TGTGCCTGGAGCGTTTACACTGAAGCTTTCTTT. Translated, it gives CAWSVYTEAFF.

The rearrangement links TRBV18 to TRBJ2-5, with a possible D match to TRBD2 (5 bases). CDR3 length equals 14 residues. Germline V gene data show CDR1 as KGHSH and CDR2 as LQKENI. Trimming left V 2 bases short and J 0 bases short, with 7 bases between. The CDR3 DNA is TGTGCCAGCTCACCAACGGGGTACCAAGAGACCCAGTACTTC. This sequence encodes CASSPTGYQETQYF.

The chain uses TRBV6-1 and TRBJ2-3; 9 nucleotides align to TRBD2. In germline, CDR1 is MNHNS, CDR2 SASEGT. The CDR3 spans 17 residues. J gave up 2 bases and V 1 base, and 7 bases lay outside the gene matches. In nucleotides, the CDR3 is TGTGCCAGCAGTGAAGGCTTGCTAGCGGGGACCACAGATACGCAGTATTTT. This translates into CASSEGLLAGTTDTQYF.

The chain links TRBV10-2 to TRBJ2-3; 8 bases map to TRBD2. CDR3 size: 17 residues. Trimming cost V 5 bases and J 2 bases; bases outside gene matches: 12. In germline, CDR1 is WSHSY, CDR2 SAAADI. The CDR3 is CASSSRGDSGDTDTQYF. CDR3 bases: TGCGCCAGCAGTTCCCGAGGTGATAGCGGGGACACAGATACGCAGTATTTT.

This chain links TRBV3-1 (or the pseudogene TRBV3-2) with TRBJ2-3, with 9 bases matching TRBD1. Germline lookup yields CDR1 LGHDT and CDR2 YNNKEL (reference sequence). V was clipped by 4 bases and J by 4 bases; unmatched bases: 12. There are 17 residues in the CDR3. The CDR3 region is CASSRAPGTGLADTQYF. CDR3 sequence (DNA): TGTGCCAGCAGCCGCGCCCCCGGGACAGGGTTGGCAGATACGCAGTATTTT.

By sample share, this clone is medium-sized. The V and J genes are TRBV29-1 and TRBJ1-6; the match to TRBD1 covers 11 bases. V lost 6 bases to trimming and J lost 10 bases; unmatched junction nucleotides: 5. This CDR3 spans 13 amino acids. Germline-derived CDR1 and CDR2 are SQVTM and ANQGSEA. The CDR3 loop is CSVRDRGESPLHF. The CDR3 coding sequence is TGCAGCGTCCGGGACAGGGGGGAATCACCCCTCCACTTT.

The CDR3 nucleotides read TGTGCCAGCCTCTCACCGGCAGGGAACACTGAAGCTTTCTTT. This translates into CASLSPAGNTEAFF. The rearrangement joins TRBV28 to TRBJ1-1; D gene uncertain. The length of the CDR3 is 14 residues. V lost 8 bases to trimming and J lost 1 base, with 14 bases between them. Germline V lookup: CDR1 MDHEN, CDR2 SYDVKM.

The V gene is TRBV6-2 or TRBV6-3, the J gene TRBJ2-6; 8 nucleotides line up with TRBD1. Germline V gene sequence: CDR1 MNHEY, CDR2 SVGEGT. CDR3 size: 19 residues. V lost 4 bases, J lost 0 bases, and 11 bases stayed unmatched. CDR3 DNA sequence: TGTGCCAGCAGTTCGTACCGGGACAGGTTCTACTCTGGGGCCAACGTCCTGACTTTC. Protein: CASSSYRDRFYSGANVLTF.

V usage is TRBV6-1 and J usage is TRBJ1-5, with 8 positions matching TRBD1. The V segment lost 4 bases and the J segment 0 bases; nucleotides outside the gene matches: 5. The V gene's germline CDR1 is MNHNS and CDR2 SASEGT. This CDR3 region has 16 residues. CDR3 region: CASSGLTGVSNQPQHF. The CDR3 bases are TGTGCCAGCAGTGGTTTGACAGGGGTTAGCAATCAGCCCCAGCATTTT.

The chain employs TRBV5-6 and TRBJ2-3; 8 positions match TRBD2. The CDR3 is 15 amino acids. The germline gives CDR1 SGHDT, CDR2 YYEEEE. J gave up 6 bases and V 2 bases, and 8 bases lay outside the gene matches. CDR3 coding DNA: TGTGCCAGCAGCTTTAGGACGCGGGAGGAGGATACGCAGTATTTT. Translated, it gives CASSFRTREEDTQYF.